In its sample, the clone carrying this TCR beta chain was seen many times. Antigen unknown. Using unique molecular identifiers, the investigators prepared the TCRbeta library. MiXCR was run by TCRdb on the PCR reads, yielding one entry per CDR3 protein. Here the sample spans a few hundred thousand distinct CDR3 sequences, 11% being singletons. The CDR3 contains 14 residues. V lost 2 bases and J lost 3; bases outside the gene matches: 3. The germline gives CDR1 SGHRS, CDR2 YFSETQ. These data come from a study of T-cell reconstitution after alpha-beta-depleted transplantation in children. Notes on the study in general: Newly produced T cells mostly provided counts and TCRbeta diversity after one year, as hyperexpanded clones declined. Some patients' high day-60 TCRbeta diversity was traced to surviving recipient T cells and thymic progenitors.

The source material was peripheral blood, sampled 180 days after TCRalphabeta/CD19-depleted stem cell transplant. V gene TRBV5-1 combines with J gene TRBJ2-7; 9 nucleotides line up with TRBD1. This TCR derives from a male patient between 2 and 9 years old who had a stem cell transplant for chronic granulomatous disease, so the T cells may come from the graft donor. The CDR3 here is CASSLRDRVYEQYF. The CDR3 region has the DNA TGCGCCAGCAGCTTACGGGACAGGGTCTACGAGCAGTACTTC.